This T cell receptor beta chain appears in the sequencing data of a study of post-analysis software for immune sequencing data (dated by TCRdb to between 2014 and 2017). Some background on the complete study: Relapsing-remitting, secondary progressive and progressive-relapsing multiple sclerosis were recorded as disease courses, and subtype annotation was lacking for some patients. The multiple sclerosis patient repertoires were compared with roughly twelve previously published healthy control repertoires from donors aged roughly 6 to 27 years. A subset of samples was prepared in parallel using single-end sample barcoding, then pooled and co-amplified after Illumina adapter ligation. Here is what the overall study found, with its caveats: Patients showed significantly higher frequencies than controls for about 5 TRBV segments, among them TRBV5-6, TRBV5-1 and TRBV20-1. The multiple sclerosis patient group was slightly younger than the control group. Multiple sclerosis patients had significantly lower normalized Chao1 diversity than controls, a result that suggests substantial peripheral T-cell clonal expansion. When samples were clustered directly using the F measure, samples prepared in the same batch co-clustered strongly, which prompted a batch-effect correction.

Receptors were amplified or captured by PCR. The sequencer was an Illumina HiSeq 2500. To reduce PCR and sequencing biases, unique molecular identifiers were incorporated into the TCR beta cDNA libraries. Every 1 to 10 million input T cells yielded roughly 500,000 cDNA molecules, meaning each molecule approximated one T cell. Patient libraries were prepared and sequenced with the same protocol used for the earlier healthy control dataset. Samples belonging to the same batch were prepared together, multiplexed and sequenced on a shared HiSeq lane. As for how the authors treated the data: Raw barcoded reads were processed with MIGEC, and single-read molecular identifier groups were discarded before consensus assembly and CDR3 extraction. VDJtools was used for post-analysis of the clonotype tables, and diversity was normalized by down-sampling every dataset to the size of the smallest sample. In repertoire overlap clustering, CDR3 amino acid sequences, but not nucleotide sequences, were matched to correct batch-related cross-sample contamination. Using fastp at Q25 and MiXCR, TCRdb reprocessed the public reads and kept productive beta chains. All rows with the same CDR3 protein become a single entry with the most common DNA and genes. Clone size and V and J calls follow TCRdb, not the original study. The sample contains roughly 870,000 distinct CDR3 sequences, about 57% of them found a single time. The ten largest clones represent roughly 4.4% of the sample.

Between the V and J ends, shortened by 2 bases and 2 bases respectively, the junction contains 20 bases. CDR1 is given as SGDLS and CDR2 as YYNGEE, both from the germline V gene. Counted from cysteine to phenylalanine, this CDR3 has 17 amino acids. Only the CDR3 region is kept as DNA, spanning 51 bases read in frame from base 1. TCR beta repertoires were profiled from peripheral blood of about a dozen young patients with multiple sclerosis to demonstrate the VDJtools post-analysis software. Multiple sclerosis patients were children and adolescents aged about 6 to 17 years. Regarding this clonotype: What this receptor recognizes is not known. Per-base quality was not reported, and no clone a single base away is much larger than it.

This receptor was obtained from a girl under 18 with multiple sclerosis. This chain joins TRBV9 to TRBJ2-7, with the D gene not confidently named. The specimen was blood. The nucleotide sequence is given as TGTGCCAGCAGCGTGACCCCGGACGGCCTGTCACCCTACGAGCAGTACTTC. Translated, it gives CASSVTPDGLSPYEQYF.